The rows below give T cell receptor beta chains drawn from one sample of a study of T cell changes during pregnancy in multiple sclerosis. Using immunoSEQ multiplex PCR, the repertoire was profiled, and TCRdb retains in-frame clones only, with some absent. The sample contains some 41,000 clones, approximately 90% of which appear only once. Sequencing was performed on PBMCs (not recorded whether the cells were cultured). The receptors were sampled from a female donor with multiple sclerosis, enrolled in a pregnancy study. CDR3s include the opening cysteine and the closing phenylalanine or tryptophan. Each record gives: J gene, V gene, D gene, CDR3 length, clone size, CDR3 DNA, CDR3 protein. D genes are given only for firm matches. Expanded clones get a size class; other rows say once, few or many, or leave the size out.

j_call: TRBJ2-2
v_call: TRBV4-2
d_call: TRBD1
cdr3_length: 15
clone_size: -
cdr3_nt: TGTGCCAGCAGCCCGGTGACAGGGATCGGCGGGGAGCTGTTTTTT
cdr3_aa: CASSPVTGIGGELFF

j_call: TRBJ2-3
v_call: TRBV19
d_call: -
cdr3_length: 13
clone_size: -
cdr3_nt: TGTGCCAGTCAGGACGGGAGCACAGATACGCAGTATTTT
cdr3_aa: CASQDGSTDTQYF

j_call: TRBJ2-7
v_call: TRBV13
d_call: TRBD1
cdr3_length: 15
clone_size: -
cdr3_nt: TGTGCCAGCAGCCAGGAGTCGGACAGGGCCCGCGAGCAGTACTTC
cdr3_aa: CASSQESDRAREQYF

j_call: TRBJ1-3
v_call: TRBV7-9
d_call: -
cdr3_length: 12
clone_size: few
cdr3_nt: TGTGCCAGCAGCCCAGCGGGACCTCTCGGAGATTTT
cdr3_aa: CASSPAGPLGDF

j_call: TRBJ1-3
v_call: TRBV30
d_call: TRBD1
cdr3_length: 15
clone_size: -
cdr3_nt: TGTGCCTGGAGTGCGGACAGGGGATCCGGAAACACCATATATTTT
cdr3_aa: CAWSADRGSGNTIYF

j_call: TRBJ2-3
v_call: TRBV27
d_call: TRBD2
cdr3_length: 17
clone_size: -
cdr3_nt: TGTGCCAGCAGTTTTCAGTACGCGGGACTAAGCACAGATACGCAGTATTTT
cdr3_aa: CASSFQYAGLSTDTQYF

j_call: TRBJ2-7
v_call: TRBV5-3
d_call: TRBD2
cdr3_length: 15
clone_size: -
cdr3_nt: TGTGCCAGAAGCTTGGCCGGGACTAGCGGCTACGAGCAGTACTTC
cdr3_aa: CARSLAGTSGYEQYF

j_call: TRBJ2-3
v_call: TRBV10-3
d_call: TRBD1
cdr3_length: 15
clone_size: -
cdr3_nt: TGTGCCACCGGGGGACAGGGGAGAAGCACAGATACGCAGTATTTT
cdr3_aa: CATGGQGRSTDTQYF

j_call: TRBJ2-3
v_call: TRBV27
d_call: TRBD2
cdr3_length: 13
clone_size: -
cdr3_nt: TGTGCCAGCAGGGGACTAGCAATAGATACGCAGTATTTT
cdr3_aa: CASRGLAIDTQYF

j_call: TRBJ1-4
v_call: TRBV4-3
d_call: -
cdr3_length: 16
clone_size: -
cdr3_nt: TGCGCCAGCAGCCAAGAAGGGCCAGCGGCTAATGAAAAACTGTTTTTT
cdr3_aa: CASSQEGPAANEKLFF

j_call: TRBJ2-3
v_call: TRBV11-2
d_call: TRBD2
cdr3_length: 15
clone_size: -
cdr3_nt: TGTGCCAGCAGCTTAATAGCGGGATTCACAGATACGCAGTATTTT
cdr3_aa: CASSLIAGFTDTQYF

j_call: TRBJ1-2
v_call: TRBV10-3
d_call: TRBD1
cdr3_length: 18
clone_size: -
cdr3_nt: TGTGCCATCAGTGAGTCCCGAGGGGGCGGGCGGGTTGGCTATGGCTACACCTTC
cdr3_aa: CAISESRGGGRVGYGYTF

j_call: TRBJ1-1
v_call: TRBV19
d_call: -
cdr3_length: 14
clone_size: -
cdr3_nt: TGTGCCAGTAGTATAGGCCTTGGGGGCACTGAAGCTTTCTTT
cdr3_aa: CASSIGLGGTEAFF

j_call: TRBJ1-1
v_call: TRBV19
d_call: -
cdr3_length: 14
clone_size: -
cdr3_nt: TGTGCCAGTAGTAAGGTGGAGGGAAACACTGAAGCTTTCTTT
cdr3_aa: CASSKVEGNTEAFF

j_call: TRBJ2-5
v_call: TRBV2
d_call: -
cdr3_length: 16
clone_size: -
cdr3_nt: TGTGCCAGCAGGGATTTTGGTAGCGGACGACAAGAGACCCAGTACTTC
cdr3_aa: CASRDFGSGRQETQYF

j_call: TRBJ1-1
v_call: TRBV5-1
d_call: TRBD1
cdr3_length: 18
clone_size: -
cdr3_nt: TGCGCCAGCAGCATATGGGACAGGGGGCGATATGTTTCCCCTGAAGCTTTCTTT
cdr3_aa: CASSIWDRGRYVSPEAFF

j_call: TRBJ2-7
v_call: TRBV9
d_call: TRBD2
cdr3_length: 17
clone_size: once
cdr3_nt: TGTGCCAGCAGCGACTCGGGACTAGCGGGAGTGCCCCACGAGCAGTACTTC
cdr3_aa: CASSDSGLAGVPHEQYF

j_call: TRBJ2-4
v_call: TRBV10-3
d_call: -
cdr3_length: 13
clone_size: -
cdr3_nt: TGTGCCATCAGTGAACAGGTCAAAAACATTCAGTACTTC
cdr3_aa: CAISEQVKNIQYF

j_call: TRBJ1-5
v_call: TRBV15
d_call: TRBD1
cdr3_length: 14
clone_size: -
cdr3_nt: TGTGCCACCAGCACCAGGGGGCGCCTTCAGCCCCAGCATTTT
cdr3_aa: CATSTRGRLQPQHF

j_call: TRBJ1-1
v_call: TRBV28
d_call: -
cdr3_length: 14
clone_size: -
cdr3_nt: TGTGCCAGCAGTCAAAGAAACAGGGTTACTGAAGCTTTCTTT
cdr3_aa: CASSQRNRVTEAFF

j_call: TRBJ1-1
v_call: TRBV2
d_call: -
cdr3_length: 12
clone_size: -
cdr3_nt: TGTGCCAGCAGCGAAGCCGGTACGGGAGCTTTCTTT
cdr3_aa: CASSEAGTGAFF

j_call: TRBJ1-2
v_call: TRBV28
d_call: TRBD1
cdr3_length: 14
clone_size: -
cdr3_nt: TGTGCCAGTTGCCCCGAGACAGGGATCTATGGCTACACCTTC
cdr3_aa: CASCPETGIYGYTF